This T cell receptor beta chain was identified in a study of control samples from healthy donors and cancer patients. Libraries were prepared by immunoSEQ multiplex PCR; TCRdb keeps only in-frame clonotypes and omits some of them. The sample lists approximately 12,000 clones, roughly 94% occurring once. Germline V lookup: CDR1 SGHRS, CDR2 YFSETQ. The CDR3 runs 12 residues. The V gene lost 3 bases and the J gene lost 0 bases, with 4 bases spanning the gap. This receptor was taken from a man aged 65 to 85 with head and neck cancer. V usage is TRBV5-1 and J usage is TRBJ2-7; no reliable D call. The specimen was PBMCs. This CDR3 is CASSSSSYEQYF. CDR3 bases: TGCGCCAGCAGCTCCAGCTCCTACGAGCAGTACTTC.